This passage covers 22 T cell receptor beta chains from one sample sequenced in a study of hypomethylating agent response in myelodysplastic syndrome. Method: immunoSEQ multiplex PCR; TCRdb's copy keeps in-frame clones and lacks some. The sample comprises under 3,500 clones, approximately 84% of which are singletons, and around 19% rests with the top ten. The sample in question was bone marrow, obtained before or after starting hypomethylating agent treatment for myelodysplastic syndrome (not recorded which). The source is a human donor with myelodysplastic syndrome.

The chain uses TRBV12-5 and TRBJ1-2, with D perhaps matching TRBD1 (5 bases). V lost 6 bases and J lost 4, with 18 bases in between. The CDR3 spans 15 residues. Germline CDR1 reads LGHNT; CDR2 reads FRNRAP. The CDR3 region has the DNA TGTGCTAGTGGAGGGACGGACGATGACCCCTATGGCTACACCTTC. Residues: CASGGTDDDPYGYTF.

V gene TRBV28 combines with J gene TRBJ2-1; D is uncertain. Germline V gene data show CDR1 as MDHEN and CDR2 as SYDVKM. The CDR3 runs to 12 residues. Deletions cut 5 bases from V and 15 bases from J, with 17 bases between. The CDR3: CASSPVTSDLFF. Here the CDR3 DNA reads TGTGCCAGCAGTCCCGTCACATCGGATCTGTTCTTC. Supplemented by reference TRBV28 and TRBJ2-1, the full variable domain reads DVKVTQSSRYLVKRTGEKVFLECVQDMDHENMFWYRQDPGLGLRLIYFSYDVKMKEKGDIPEGYSVSREKKERFSLILESASTNQTSMYLCASSPVTSDLFFGPGTRLTVL.

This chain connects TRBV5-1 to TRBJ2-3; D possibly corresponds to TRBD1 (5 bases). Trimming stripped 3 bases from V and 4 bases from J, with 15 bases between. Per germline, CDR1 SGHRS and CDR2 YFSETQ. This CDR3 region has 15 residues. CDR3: CASSSGSGYSDTQYF. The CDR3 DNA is TGCGCCAGCAGCTCAGGGTCCGGGTACTCAGATACGCAGTATTTT.

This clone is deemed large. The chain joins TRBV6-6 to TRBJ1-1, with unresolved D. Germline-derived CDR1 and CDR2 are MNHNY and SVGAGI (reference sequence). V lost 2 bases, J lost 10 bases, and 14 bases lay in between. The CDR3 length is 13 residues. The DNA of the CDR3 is TGTGCCAGCAGTTACCACTATACGAAGTTAGCTTTCTTT. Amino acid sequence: CASSYHYTKLAFF.

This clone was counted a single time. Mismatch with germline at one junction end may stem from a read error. CDR3 region: CASSVMASTGGLFF. The CDR3 DNA sequence: TGTGCCAGCTCCGTAATGGCCAGCACCGGGGGGCTGTTTTTT. The gene calls are TRBV6-5 and TRBJ2-2; TRBD2 is a possible D gene (6 bases). Looked up from germline, CDR1 is MNHEY and CDR2 is SVGAGI. This CDR3 spans 14 amino acids.

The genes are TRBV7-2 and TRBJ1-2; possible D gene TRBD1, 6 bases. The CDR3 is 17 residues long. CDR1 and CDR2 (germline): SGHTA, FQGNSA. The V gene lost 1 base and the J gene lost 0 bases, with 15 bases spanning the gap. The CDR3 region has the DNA TGTGCCAGCAGCTTAGAAGGGGGGGCAGGAGCTAACTATGGCTACACCTTC. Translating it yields CASSLEGGAGANYGYTF. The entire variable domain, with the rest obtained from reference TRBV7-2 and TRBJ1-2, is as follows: GAGVSQSPSNKVTEKGKDVELRCDPISGHTALYWYRQSLGQGLEFLIYFQGNSAPDKSGLPSDRFSAERTGGSVSTLTIQRTQQEDSAVYLCASSLEGGAGANYGYTFGSGTRLTVV.

The DNA for the CDR3 is TGCGCCAGCAGCCAAGAACCAGGGAGGTTCACTGAAGCTTTCTTT. As protein: CASSQEPGRFTEAFF. The V gene is TRBV4-1, the J gene TRBJ1-1; D is possibly TRBD1 (5 bases). The CDR3 totals 15 residues. Between the trimmed V and J ends, which lost 0 bases and 4 bases, there was a span of 12 bases. In germline, CDR1 is MGHRA, CDR2 YSYEKL.

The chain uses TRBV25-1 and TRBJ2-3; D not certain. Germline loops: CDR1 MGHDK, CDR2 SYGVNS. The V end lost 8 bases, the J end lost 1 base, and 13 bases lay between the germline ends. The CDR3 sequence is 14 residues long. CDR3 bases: TGTGCCAGCTCCAAAGAAGGCCGCACAGATACGCAGTATTTT. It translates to CASSKEGRTDTQYF.

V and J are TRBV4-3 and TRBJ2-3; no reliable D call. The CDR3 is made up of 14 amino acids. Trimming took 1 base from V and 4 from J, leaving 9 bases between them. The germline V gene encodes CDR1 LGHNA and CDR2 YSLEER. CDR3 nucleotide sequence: TGCGCCAGCAGCCAAGCCTTGCGGCCAGATACGCAGTATTTT. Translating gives CASSQALRPDTQYF.

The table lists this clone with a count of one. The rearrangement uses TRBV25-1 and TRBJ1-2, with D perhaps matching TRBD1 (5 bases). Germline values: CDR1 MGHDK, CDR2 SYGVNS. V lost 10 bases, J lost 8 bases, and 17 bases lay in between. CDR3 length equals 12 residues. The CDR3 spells CATLVGAGGYTF. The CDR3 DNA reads TGTGCCACCTTGGTCGGGGCAGGCGGCTACACCTTC.

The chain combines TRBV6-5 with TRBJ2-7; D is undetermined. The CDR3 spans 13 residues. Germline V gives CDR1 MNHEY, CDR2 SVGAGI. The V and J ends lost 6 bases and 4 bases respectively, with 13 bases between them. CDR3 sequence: CASRDPKPYEQYF. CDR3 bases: TGTGCCAGCAGGGACCCCAAGCCGTACGAGCAGTACTTC.

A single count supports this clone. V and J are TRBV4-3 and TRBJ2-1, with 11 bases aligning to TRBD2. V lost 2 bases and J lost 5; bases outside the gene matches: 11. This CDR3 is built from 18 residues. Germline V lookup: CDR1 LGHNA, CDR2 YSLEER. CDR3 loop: CASSQKLSSGGLNNEQFF. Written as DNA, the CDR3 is TGCGCCAGCAGCCAAAAGCTTTCTAGCGGGGGGCTCAACAATGAGCAGTTCTTC.

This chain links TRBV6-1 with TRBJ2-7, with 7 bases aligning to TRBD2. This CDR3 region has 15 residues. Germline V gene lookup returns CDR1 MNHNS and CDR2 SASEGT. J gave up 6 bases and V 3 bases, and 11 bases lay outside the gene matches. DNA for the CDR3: TGTGCCAGCAGTGACCACGGGGGGATCCAGCTCGAGCAGTACTTC. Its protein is CASSDHGGIQLEQYF.

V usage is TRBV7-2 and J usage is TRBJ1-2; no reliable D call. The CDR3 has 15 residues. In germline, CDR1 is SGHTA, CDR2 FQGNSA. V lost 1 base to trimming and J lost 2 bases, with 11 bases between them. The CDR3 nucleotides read TGTGCCAGCAGCTTAGAGCGGGTGTCAAACTATGGCTACACCTTC. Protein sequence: CASSLERVSNYGYTF.

The CDR3 DNA reads TGTGCCAGCAGTTACAACGGACAAGATAAGGAGCAGTACTTC. Translating gives CASSYNGQDKEQYF. The rearrangement links TRBV6-5 to TRBJ2-7; D is perhaps TRBD1 (5 bases). CDR1 is MNHEY, CDR2 SVGAGI, per germline. V was pared by 2 bases and J by 7 bases, with 15 bases between. This CDR3 is 14 amino acids long.

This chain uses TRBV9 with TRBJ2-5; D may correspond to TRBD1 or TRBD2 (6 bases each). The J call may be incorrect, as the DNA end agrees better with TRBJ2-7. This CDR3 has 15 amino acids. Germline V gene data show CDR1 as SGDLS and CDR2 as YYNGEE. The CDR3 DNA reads TGTGCCAGCAGCGTAGGCGGGACAAGCTCCTACGAGCAGTACTTC. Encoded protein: CASSVGGTSSYEQYF.

The CDR3 sequence is CASNPPAGGGIYEQYF. In DNA form, the CDR3 reads TGTGCCAGTAATCCTCCCGCGGGAGGAGGGATCTACGAGCAGTACTTC. The chain joins TRBV28 to TRBJ2-7; 8 nucleotides line up with TRBD2. V lost 9 bases and J lost 3; bases outside the gene matches: 16. Germline lookup yields CDR1 MDHEN and CDR2 SYDVKM. The CDR3 loop spans 16 amino acids.

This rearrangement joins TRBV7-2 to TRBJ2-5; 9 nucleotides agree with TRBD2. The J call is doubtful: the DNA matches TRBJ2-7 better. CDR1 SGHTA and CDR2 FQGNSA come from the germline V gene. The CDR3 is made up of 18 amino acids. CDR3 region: CASSLGRVRGGRSYEQYF. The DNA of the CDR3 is TGTGCCAGCAGCTTAGGGAGGGTGCGGGGGGGCCGGTCCTACGAGCAGTACTTC.

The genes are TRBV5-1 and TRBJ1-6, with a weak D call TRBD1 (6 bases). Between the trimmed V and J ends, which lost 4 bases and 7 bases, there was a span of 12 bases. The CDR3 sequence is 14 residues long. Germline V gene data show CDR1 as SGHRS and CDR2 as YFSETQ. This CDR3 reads CASSADRTNSPLHF. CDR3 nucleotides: TGCGCCAGCAGCGCCGACAGGACCAATTCACCCCTCCACTTT.

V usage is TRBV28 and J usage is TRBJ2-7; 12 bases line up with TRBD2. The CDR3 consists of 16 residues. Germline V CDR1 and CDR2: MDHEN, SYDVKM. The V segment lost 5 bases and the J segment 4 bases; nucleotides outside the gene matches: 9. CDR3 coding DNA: TGTGCCAGCAGTCCAAACACCGGACTAGCGGGATACGAGCAGTACTTC. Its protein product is CASSPNTGLAGYEQYF. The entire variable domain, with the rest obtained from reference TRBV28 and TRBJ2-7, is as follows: DVKVTQSSRYLVKRTGEKVFLECVQDMDHENMFWYRQDPGLGLRLIYFSYDVKMKEKGDIPEGYSVSREKKERFSLILESASTNQTSMYLCASSPNTGLAGYEQYFGPGTRLTVT.

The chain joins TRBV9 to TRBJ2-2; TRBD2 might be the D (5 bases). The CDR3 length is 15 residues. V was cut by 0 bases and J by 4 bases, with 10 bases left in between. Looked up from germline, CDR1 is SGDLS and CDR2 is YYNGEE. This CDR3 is CASSVDGGRTGELFF. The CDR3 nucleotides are TGTGCCAGCAGCGTAGATGGAGGTCGCACCGGGGAGCTGTTTTTT.

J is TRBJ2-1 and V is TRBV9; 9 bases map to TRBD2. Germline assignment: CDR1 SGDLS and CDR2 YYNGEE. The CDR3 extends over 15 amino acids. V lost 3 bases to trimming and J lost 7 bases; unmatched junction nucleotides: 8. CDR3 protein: CASSDLASGMNEQFF. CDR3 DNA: TGTGCCAGCAGCGACTTAGCTAGCGGGATGAATGAGCAGTTCTTC.